This entry concerns a single T cell receptor (beta chain). Its specificity is not known. The data stem from a study of response to subunit inactivated influenza vaccine. Per the germline V gene, CDR1 is MGHRA and CDR2 is YSYEKL. The CDR3 contains 13 residues. V lost 2 bases to trimming and J lost 0 bases, with 4 bases between them. Study-wide points: T cells newly recruited by each seasonal influenza vaccination are few, the authors suggested.

TCRdb analysed the RT-PCR reads with MiXCR anew, one entry per CDR3 protein. The data show 450,000 to 700,000 distinct CDR3 sequences, about 15% seen once. This sequence was found in a man aged 50 to 59 who received an inactivated influenza vaccine. The sample was PBMCs from blood, taken 11 to 12 days after vaccination. The chain uses TRBV4-1 and TRBJ1-1; D is undetermined. CDR3 amino acids: CASSQKVNTEAFF. The CDR3 DNA reads TGCGCCAGCAGCCAAAAGGTGAACACTGAAGCTTTCTTT.